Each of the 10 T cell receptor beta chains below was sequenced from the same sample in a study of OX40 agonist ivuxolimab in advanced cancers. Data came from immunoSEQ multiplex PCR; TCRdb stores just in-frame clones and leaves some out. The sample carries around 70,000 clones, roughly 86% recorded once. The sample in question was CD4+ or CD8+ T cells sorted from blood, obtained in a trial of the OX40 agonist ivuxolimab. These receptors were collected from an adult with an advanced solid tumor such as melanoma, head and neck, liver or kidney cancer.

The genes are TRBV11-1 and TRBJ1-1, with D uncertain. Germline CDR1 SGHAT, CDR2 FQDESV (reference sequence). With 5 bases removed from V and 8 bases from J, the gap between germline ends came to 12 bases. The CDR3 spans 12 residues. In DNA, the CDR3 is TGTGCCAGCAGCCCGGAGGGCGCGGAAGCTTTCTTT. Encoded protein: CASSPEGAEAFF.

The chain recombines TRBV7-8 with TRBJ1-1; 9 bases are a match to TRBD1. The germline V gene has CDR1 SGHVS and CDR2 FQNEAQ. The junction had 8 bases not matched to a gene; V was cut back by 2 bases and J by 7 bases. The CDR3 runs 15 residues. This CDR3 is CASSLRPGQGLEAFF. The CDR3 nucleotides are TGTGCCAGCAGCTTACGCCCGGGACAGGGCCTTGAAGCTTTCTTT. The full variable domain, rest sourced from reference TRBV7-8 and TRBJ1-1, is GAGVSQSPRYKVAKRGQDVALRCDPISGHVSLFWYQQALGQGPEFLTYFQNEAQLDKSGLPSDRFFAERPEGSVSTLKIQRTQQEDSAVYLCASSLRPGQGLEAFFGQGTRLTVV.

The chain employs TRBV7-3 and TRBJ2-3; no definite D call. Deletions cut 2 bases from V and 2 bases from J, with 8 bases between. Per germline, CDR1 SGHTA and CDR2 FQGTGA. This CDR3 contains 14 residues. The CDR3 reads CASSLGSFTDTQYF. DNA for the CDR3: TGTGCCAGCAGCTTAGGGTCCTTCACAGATACGCAGTATTTT. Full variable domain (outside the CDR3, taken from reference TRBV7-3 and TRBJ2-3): GAGVSQTPSNKVTEKGKYVELRCDPISGHTALYWYRQSLGQGPEFLIYFQGTGAADDSGLPNDRFFAVRPEGSVSTLKIQRTERGDSAVYLCASSLGSFTDTQYFGPGTRLTVL.

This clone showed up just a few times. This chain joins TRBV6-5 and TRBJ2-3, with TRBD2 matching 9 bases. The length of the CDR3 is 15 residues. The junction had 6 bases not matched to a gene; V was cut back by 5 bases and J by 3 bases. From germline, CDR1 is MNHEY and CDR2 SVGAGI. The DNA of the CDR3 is TGTGCCAGCAGTCCCCGGCTAGCGGGGACAGATACGCAGTATTTT. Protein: CASSPRLAGTDTQYF.

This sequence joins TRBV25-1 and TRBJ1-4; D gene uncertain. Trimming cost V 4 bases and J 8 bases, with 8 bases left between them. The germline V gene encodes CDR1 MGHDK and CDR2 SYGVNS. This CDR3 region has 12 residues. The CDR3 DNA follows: TGTGCCAGCAGTGCAAATGAGGAAAAACTGTTTTTT. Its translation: CASSANEEKLFF.

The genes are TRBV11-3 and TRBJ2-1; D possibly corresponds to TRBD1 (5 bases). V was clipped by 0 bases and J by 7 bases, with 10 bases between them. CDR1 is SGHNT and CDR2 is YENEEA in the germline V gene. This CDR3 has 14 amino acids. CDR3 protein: CASSLDLGDNEQFF. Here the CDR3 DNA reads TGTGCCAGCAGCTTAGATCTAGGGGATAATGAGCAGTTCTTC.

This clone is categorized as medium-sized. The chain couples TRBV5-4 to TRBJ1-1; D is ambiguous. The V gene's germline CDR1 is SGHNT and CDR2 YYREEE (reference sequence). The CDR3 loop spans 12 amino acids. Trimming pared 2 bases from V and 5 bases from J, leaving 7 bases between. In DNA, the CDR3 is TGTGCCAGCAGCTTATTGGGAACTGAAGCTTTCTTT. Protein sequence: CASSLLGTEAFF.

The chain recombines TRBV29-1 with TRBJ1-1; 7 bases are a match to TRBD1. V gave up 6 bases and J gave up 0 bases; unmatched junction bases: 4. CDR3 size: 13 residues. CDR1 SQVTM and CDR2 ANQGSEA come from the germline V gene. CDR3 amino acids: CSVRTGLNTEAFF. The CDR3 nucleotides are TGCAGCGTCCGGACAGGACTGAACACTGAAGCTTTCTTT.

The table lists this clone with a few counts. DNA of the CDR3: TGTGCCAGCAGCCCTCCTAACCCAGAGACGAACACTGAAGCTTTCTTT. It encodes CASSPPNPETNTEAFF. The chain uses TRBV7-9 and TRBJ1-1; D remains ambiguous. Germline V gene data show CDR1 as SEHNR and CDR2 as FQNEAQ (reference sequence). The V end was cut by 5 bases, the J end by 1 base, with 17 bases between. The CDR3 is 16 residues long. The variable domain in full, completed from reference TRBV7-9 and TRBJ1-1, reads DTGVSQNPRHKITKRGQNVTFRCDPISEHNRLYWYRQTLGQGPEFLTYFQNEAQLEKSRLLSDRFSAERPKGSFSTLEIQRTEQGDSAMYLCASSPPNPETNTEAFFGQGTRLTVV.

This chain's CDR3 is CASTSQGSSYNEQFF. DNA for the CDR3: TGTGCCAGCACATCACAGGGATCGAGCTACAATGAGCAGTTCTTC. V gene TRBV11-2 combines with J gene TRBJ2-1; D possibly corresponds to TRBD1 (6 bases). Germline CDR1 and CDR2: SGHAT and FQNNGV. The CDR3 is 15 amino acids. V was shortened by 7 bases and J by 3 bases, with 16 bases between the two germline ends.